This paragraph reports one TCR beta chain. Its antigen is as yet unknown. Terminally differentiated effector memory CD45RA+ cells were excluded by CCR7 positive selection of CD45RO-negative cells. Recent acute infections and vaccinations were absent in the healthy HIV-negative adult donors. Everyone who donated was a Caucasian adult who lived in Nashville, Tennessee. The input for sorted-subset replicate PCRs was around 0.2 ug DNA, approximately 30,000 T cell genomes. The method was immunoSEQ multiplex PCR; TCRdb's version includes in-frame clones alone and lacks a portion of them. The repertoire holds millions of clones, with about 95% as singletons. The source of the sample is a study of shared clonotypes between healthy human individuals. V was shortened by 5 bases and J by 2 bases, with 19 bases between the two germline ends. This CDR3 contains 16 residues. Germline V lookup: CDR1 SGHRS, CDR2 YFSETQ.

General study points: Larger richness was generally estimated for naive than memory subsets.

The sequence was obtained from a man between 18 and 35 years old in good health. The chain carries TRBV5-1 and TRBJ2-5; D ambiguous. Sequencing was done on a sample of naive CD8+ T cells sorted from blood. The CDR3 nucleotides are TGCGCCAGCAGGGCTTCAAGAGGTACAGCTCAAGAGACCCAGTACTTC. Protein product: CASRASRGTAQETQYF.